This T cell receptor (beta chain) was recovered during a study of Tregs in tolerant kidney transplant recipients. Findings of the study overall: For some patients, primers changed over time, blocking nucleotide-level comparison. Tolerant patients' donor-specific Tregs expanded beyond overall Tregs, suggesting antigen-driven growth. Expanding Tregs on activated donor B cells appeared to best identify donor-specific TCRbeta clones.

The CDR3 spans 15 residues. The junction had 6 bases not matched to a gene; V was cut back by 4 bases and J by 2 bases. Germline V gene sequence: CDR1 ENHRY, CDR2 SYGVKD. FACS sorting followed an approximately 6-day coculture of CFSE-labeled recipient PBMCs with irradiated graft donor PBMCs. Details on this clone: Antigen unknown.

Assay used: immunoSEQ multiplex PCR; TCRdb lists only in-frame clones, some missing. The table includes 15,000 or so clones, around 50% detected once. The TCR was taken from a human patient who received a combined kidney and bone marrow transplant. The chain has TRBV10-3 and TRBJ2-3, with 7 bases that match TRBD2. Sequenced here: CD4+ T cells from blood cultured with allogeneic cells, sampled before the transplant. The DNA for the CDR3 is TGTGCCATCAGTGGGTCTAGCGGATACACAGATACGCAGTATTTT. This sequence encodes CAISGSSGYTDTQYF.